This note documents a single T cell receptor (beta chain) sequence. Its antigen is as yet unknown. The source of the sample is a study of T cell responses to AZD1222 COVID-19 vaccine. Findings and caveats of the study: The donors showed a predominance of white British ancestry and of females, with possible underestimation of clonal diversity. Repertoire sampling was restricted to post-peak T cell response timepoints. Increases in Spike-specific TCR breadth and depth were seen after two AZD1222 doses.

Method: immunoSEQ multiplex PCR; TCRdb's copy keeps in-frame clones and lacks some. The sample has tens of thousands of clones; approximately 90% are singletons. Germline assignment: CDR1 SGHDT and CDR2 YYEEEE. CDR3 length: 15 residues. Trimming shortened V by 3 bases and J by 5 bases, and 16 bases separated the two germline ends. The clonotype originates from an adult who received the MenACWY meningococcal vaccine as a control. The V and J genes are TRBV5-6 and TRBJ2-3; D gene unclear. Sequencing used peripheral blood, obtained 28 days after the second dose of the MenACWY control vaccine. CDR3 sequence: CASSSRIPWGDTQYF. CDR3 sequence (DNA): TGTGCCAGCAGCTCTCGGATCCCCTGGGGAGATACGCAGTATTTT. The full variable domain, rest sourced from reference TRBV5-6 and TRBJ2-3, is DAGVTQSPTHLIKTRGQQVTLRCSPKSGHDTVSWYQQALGQGPQFIFQYYEEEERQRGNFPDRFSGHQFPNYSSELNVNALLLGDSALYLCASSSRIPWGDTQYFGPGTRLTVL.